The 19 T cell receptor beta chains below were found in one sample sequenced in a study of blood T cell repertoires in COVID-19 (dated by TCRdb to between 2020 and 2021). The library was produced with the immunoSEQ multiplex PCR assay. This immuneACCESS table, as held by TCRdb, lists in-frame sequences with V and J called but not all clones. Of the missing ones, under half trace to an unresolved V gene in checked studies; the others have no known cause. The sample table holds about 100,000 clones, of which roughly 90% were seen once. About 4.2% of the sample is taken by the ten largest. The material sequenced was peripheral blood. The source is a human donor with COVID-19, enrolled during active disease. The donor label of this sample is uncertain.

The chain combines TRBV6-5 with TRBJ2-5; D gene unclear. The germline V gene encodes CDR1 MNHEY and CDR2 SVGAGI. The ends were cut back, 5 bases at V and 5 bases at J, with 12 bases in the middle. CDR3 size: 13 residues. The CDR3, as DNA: TGTGCCAGCAGTCCTCCTAGTGGGGAGACCCAGTACTTC. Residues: CASSPPSGETQYF.

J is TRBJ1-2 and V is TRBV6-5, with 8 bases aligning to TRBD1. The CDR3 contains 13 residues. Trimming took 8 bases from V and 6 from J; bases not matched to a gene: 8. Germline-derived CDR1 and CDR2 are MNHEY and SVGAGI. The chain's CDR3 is CASQRNRGDGYTF. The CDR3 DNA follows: TGTGCCAGCCAGCGGAACAGGGGGGATGGCTACACCTTC.

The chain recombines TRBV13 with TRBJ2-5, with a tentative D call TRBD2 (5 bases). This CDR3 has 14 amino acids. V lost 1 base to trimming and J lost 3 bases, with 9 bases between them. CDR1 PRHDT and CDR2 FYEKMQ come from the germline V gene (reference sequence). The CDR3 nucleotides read TGTGCCAGCAGCTTAGCGGGGTCTGAAGAGACCCAGTACTTC. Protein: CASSLAGSEETQYF. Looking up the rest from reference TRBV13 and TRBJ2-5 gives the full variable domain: AAGVIQSPRHLIKEKRETATLKCYPIPRHDTVYWYQQGPGQDPQFLISFYEKMQSDKGSIPDRFSAQQFSDYHSELNMSSLELGDSALYFCASSLAGSEETQYFGPGTRLLVL.

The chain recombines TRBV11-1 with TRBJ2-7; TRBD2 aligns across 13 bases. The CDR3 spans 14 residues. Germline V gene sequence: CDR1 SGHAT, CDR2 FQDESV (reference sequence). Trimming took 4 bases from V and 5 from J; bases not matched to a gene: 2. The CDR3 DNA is TGTGCCAGCAGCTCGGGACTAGCGGGGAACGAGCAGTACTTC. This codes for CASSSGLAGNEQYF.

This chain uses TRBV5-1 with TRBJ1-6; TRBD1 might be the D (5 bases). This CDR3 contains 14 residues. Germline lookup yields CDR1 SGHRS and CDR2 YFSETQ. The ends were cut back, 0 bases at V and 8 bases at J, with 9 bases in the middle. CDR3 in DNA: TGCGCCAGCAGCTTGGAATTAGGGGATTCACCCCTCCACTTT. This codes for CASSLELGDSPLHF.

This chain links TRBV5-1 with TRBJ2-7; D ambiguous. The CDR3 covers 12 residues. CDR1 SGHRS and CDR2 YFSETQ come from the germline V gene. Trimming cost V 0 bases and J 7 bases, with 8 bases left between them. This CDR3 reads CASSLGAKEQYF. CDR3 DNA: TGCGCCAGCAGCTTGGGGGCGAAAGAGCAGTACTTC. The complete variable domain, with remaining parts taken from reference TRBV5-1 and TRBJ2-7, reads KAGVTQTPRYLIKTRGQQVTLSCSPISGHRSVSWYQQTPGQGLQFLFEYFSETQRNKGNFPGRFSGRQFSNSRSEMNVSTLELGDSALYLCASSLGAKEQYFGPGTRLTVT.

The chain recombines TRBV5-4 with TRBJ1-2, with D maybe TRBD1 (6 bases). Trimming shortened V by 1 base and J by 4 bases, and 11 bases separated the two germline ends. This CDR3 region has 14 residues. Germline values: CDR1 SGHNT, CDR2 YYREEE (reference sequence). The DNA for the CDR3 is TGTGCCAGCAGCTTGTCACAGGGCCCCTATGGCTACACCTTC. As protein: CASSLSQGPYGYTF.

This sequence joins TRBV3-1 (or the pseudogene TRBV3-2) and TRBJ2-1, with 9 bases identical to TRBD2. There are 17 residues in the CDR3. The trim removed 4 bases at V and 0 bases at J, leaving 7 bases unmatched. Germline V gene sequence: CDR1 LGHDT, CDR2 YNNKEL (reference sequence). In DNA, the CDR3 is TGTGCCAGCAGCCCCCGCGATAGCGGGAGCTCCTACAATGAGCAGTTCTTC. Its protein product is CASSPRDSGSSYNEQFF.

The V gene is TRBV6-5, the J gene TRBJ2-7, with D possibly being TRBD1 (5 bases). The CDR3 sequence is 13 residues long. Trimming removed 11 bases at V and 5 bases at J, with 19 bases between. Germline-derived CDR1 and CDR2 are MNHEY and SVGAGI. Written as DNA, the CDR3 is TGTGCCGGCTATAAGGGGCTTAAGAACGAGCAGTACTTC. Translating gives CAGYKGLKNEQYF.

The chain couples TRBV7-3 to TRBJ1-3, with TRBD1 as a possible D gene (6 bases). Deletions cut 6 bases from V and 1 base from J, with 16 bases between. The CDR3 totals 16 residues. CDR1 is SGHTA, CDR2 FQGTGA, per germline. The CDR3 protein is CASRLYRAGSGNTIYF. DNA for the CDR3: TGTGCCAGCAGACTATACAGGGCAGGATCTGGAAACACCATATATTTT.

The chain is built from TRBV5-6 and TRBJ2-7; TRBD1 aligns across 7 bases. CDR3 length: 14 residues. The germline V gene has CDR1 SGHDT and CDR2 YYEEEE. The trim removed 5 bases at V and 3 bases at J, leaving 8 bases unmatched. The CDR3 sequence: CASSYGQVGYEQYF. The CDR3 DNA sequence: TGTGCCAGCAGTTACGGACAGGTAGGCTACGAGCAGTACTTC.

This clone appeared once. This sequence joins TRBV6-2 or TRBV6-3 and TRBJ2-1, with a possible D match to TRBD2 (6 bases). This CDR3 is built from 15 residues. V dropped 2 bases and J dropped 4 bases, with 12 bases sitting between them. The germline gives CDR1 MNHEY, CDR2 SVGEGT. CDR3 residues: CASSYAGSGYNEQFF. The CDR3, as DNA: TGTGCCAGCAGTTACGCCGGGAGTGGATACAATGAGCAGTTCTTC.

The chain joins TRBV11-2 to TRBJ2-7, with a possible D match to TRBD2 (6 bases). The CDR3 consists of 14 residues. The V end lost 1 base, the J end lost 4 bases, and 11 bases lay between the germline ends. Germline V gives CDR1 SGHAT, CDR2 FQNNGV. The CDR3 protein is CASSLGQGGYEQYF. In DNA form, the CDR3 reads TGTGCCAGCAGCTTAGGGCAGGGAGGTTACGAGCAGTACTTC.

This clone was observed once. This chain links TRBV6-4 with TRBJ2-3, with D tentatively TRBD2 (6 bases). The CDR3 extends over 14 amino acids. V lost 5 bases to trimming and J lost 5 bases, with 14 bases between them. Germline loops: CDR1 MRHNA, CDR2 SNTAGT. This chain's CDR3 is CASSNRDFLDTQYF. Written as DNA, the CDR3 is TGTGCCAGCAGTAACCGGGACTTTCTAGATACGCAGTATTTT.

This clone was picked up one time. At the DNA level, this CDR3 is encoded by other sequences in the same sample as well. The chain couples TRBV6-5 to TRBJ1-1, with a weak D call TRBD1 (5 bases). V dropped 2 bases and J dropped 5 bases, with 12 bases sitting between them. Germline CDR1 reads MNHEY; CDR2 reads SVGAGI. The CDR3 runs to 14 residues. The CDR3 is CASSYGGGGTEAFF. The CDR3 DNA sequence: TGTGCCAGCAGTTACGGCGGTGGGGGGACTGAAGCTTTCTTT.

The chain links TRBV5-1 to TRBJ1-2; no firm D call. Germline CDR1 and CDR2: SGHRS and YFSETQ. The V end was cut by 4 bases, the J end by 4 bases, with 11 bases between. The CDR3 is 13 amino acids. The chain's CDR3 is CASSPEAGYGYTF. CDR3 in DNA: TGCGCCAGCAGCCCGGAGGCCGGCTATGGCTACACCTTC. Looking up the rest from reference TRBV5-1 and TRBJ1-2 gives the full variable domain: KAGVTQTPRYLIKTRGQQVTLSCSPISGHRSVSWYQQTPGQGLQFLFEYFSETQRNKGNFPGRFSGRQFSNSRSEMNVSTLELGDSALYLCASSPEAGYGYTFGSGTRLTVV.

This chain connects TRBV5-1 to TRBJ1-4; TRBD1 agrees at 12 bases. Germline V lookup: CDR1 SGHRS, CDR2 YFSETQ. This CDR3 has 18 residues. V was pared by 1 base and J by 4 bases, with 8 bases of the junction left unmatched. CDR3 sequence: CASSLFGTGGDYNEKLFF. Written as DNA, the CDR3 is TGCGCCAGCAGCTTGTTCGGGACAGGGGGCGACTATAATGAAAAACTGTTTTTT.

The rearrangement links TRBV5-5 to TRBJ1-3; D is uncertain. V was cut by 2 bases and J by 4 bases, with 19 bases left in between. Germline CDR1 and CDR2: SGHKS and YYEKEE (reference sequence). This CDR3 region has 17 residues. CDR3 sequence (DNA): TGTGCCAGCAGCTTCCAAACGGGGATATCGTCCGGAAACACCATATATTTT. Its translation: CASSFQTGISSGNTIYF.

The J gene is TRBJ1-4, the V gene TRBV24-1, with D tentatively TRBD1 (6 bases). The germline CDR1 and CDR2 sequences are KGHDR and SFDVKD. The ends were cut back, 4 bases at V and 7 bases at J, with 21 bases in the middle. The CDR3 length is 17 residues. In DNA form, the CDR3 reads TGTGCCACCAGTGACCATGGACAGATCGGGATCGGTGAAAAACTGTTTTTT. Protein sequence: CATSDHGQIGIGEKLFF.